Listed below are T cell receptor beta chains from one sample, sequenced in a study of CD8 T cells in Susac syndrome. MiXCR, run by TCRdb on the immunoSEQ multiplex PCR reads, gives a single entry per CDR3 protein. This sample has around 170,000 distinct CDR3 sequences, with 94% found just once. The specimen was CD4+ T cells from PBMCs. These receptors originate from a human donor with Susac syndrome. CDR3s include the opening cysteine and the closing phenylalanine or tryptophan.

v_call	j_call	cdr3_aa
TRBV29-1	TRBJ2-3	CSAGTSGGVIDTQYF
TRBV14	TRBJ1-2	CASSRRGGGPYGYTF
TRBV20-1	TRBJ1-2	CSARDRSGGAGYGYTF
TRBV15	TRBJ2-5	CATSRGSGGIRETQYF
TRBV20-1	TRBJ1-5	CSGQTDSNQPQHF
TRBV6-1	TRBJ1-5	CASSRAIGQPQHF
TRBV19	TRBJ2-7	CASSMVRAYGEQYF
TRBV10-3	TRBJ1-1	CAISEDRVRDGTEAFF
TRBV6-6	TRBJ2-5	CASFSHQETQYF
TRBV30	TRBJ1-2	CAWSSRGNYGYTF
TRBV7-2	TRBJ2-1	CASSRWTAYNEQFF
TRBV7-8	TRBJ1-1	CASSLSPGTMYTEAFF
TRBV10-3	TRBJ1-4	CAISAGQGNPQATNEKLFF
TRBV5-1	TRBJ1-1	CASSPLGQGNTEAFF
TRBV29-1	TRBJ1-2	CSVEAGAKGYTF
TRBV5-1	TRBJ2-5	CASSTEGVQETQYF
TRBV6-2/TRBV6-3	TRBJ1-5	CASGDRGSNQPQHF
TRBV5-1	TRBJ1-2	CASSLAGAGDGYTF
TRBV2	TRBJ2-1	CASSAAGGPGLGQFF
TRBV30	TRBJ1-2	CAWSSQQGYGYTF
TRBV5-1	TRBJ2-3	CASSLEAGGLTDTQYF
TRBV4-1	TRBJ1-5	CASSRIGGATVSNQPQHF
TRBV14	TRBJ1-6	CASSQGVAVGNSPLHF